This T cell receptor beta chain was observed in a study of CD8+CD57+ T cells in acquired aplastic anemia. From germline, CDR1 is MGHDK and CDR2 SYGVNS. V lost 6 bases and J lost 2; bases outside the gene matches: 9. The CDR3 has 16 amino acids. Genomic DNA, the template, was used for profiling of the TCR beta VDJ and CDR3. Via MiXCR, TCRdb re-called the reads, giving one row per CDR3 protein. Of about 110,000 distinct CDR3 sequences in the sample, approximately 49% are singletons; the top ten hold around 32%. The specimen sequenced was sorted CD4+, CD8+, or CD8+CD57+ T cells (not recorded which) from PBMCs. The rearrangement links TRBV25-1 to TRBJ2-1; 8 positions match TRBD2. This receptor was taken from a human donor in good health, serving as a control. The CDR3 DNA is TGTGCCAGCAGGGGAAACTCGGGACTAGCCTACAATGAGCAGTTCTTC. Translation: CASRGNSGLAYNEQFF.